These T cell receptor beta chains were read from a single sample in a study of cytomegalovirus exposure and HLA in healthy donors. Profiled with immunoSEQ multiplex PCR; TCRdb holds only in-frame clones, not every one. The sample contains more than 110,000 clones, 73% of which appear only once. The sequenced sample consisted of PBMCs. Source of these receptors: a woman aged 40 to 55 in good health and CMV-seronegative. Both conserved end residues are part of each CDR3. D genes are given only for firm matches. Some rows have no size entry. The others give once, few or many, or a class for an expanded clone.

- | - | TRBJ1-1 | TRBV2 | TGTGCCACCCAGGACAGAGAGAACACTGAAGCTTTCTTT | CATQDRENTEAFF
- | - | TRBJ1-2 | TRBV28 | TGTGCCAGCACAAGCACGGCGGGGGAGGGTATCTATGGCTACACCTTC | CASTSTAGEGIYGYTF
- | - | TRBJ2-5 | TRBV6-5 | TGTGCCAGCAGTCCTACAGGATACCCCAGGGAGACCCAGTACTTC | CASSPTGYPRETQYF
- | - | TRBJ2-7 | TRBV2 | TGTGCCAGCAGTCCGGGACAAAACTACGAGCAGTACTTC | CASSPGQNYEQYF
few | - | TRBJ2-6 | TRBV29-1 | TGCAGCGTTGCCAGCTCTGGGGCCAACGTCCTGACTTTC | CSVASSGANVLTF
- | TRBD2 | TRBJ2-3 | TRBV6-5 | TGTGCCAGCAGTTACTCGGGGCTAGCGGGCGATACGCAGTATTTT | CASSYSGLAGDTQYF
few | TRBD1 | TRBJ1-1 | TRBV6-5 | TGTGCCAGCAGTTTAGGCAGGGGGCCAACTGAAGCTTTCTTT | CASSLGRGPTEAFF
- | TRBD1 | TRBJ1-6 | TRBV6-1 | TGTGCCAGCAGTCAAGGACAGGGGGCATCCTATAATTCACCCCTCCACTTT | CASSQGQGASYNSPLHF
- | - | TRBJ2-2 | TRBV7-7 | TGTGCTAGCAGCCCCTCCGGGGCCGGGGAGCTGTTTTTT | CASSPSGAGELFF
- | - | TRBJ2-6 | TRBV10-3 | TGTGCCATCACACCGGAGCTCTCTGGGGCCAACGTCCTGACTTTC | CAITPELSGANVLTF
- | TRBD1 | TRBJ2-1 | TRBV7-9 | TGTGCCAGCAGTTCGACAGGGGGCGTAAAAAATGAGCAGTTCTTC | CASSSTGGVKNEQFF
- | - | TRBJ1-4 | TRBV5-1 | TGCGCCAGCAGCTTGATCGGACAGGAAAAACTGTTTTTT | CASSLIGQEKLFF
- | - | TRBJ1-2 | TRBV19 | TGTGCCAGTAGTGAGCGGACAGAGATCTATGGCTACACCTTC | CASSERTEIYGYTF
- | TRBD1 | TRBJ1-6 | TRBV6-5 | TGTGCCAGCAGTCTAAACAGGGGAAATAATTCACCCCTCCACTTT | CASSLNRGNNSPLHF
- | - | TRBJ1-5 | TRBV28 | TGTGCCAGCAGGCGCGATGTGGGGGCCGGACAGCCCCAGCATTTT | CASRRDVGAGQPQHF
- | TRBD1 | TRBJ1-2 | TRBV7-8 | TGTGCCAGCAGCTTAGGACAGGGTACTGACTATGGCTACACCTTC | CASSLGQGTDYGYTF
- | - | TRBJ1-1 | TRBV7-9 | TGTGCCAGCAGCCCGGGGGTGGGCACCACGAACACTGAAGCTTTCTTT | CASSPGVGTTNTEAFF